This TCR beta chain was obtained from a study of shared clonotypes between healthy human individuals. Study-wide results and limits: The authors sampled blood alone, and tissue repertoires likely differ. Large depth notwithstanding, sorted-subset sequencing proved incomplete by rarefaction.

Using immunoSEQ multiplex PCR, the repertoire was profiled, and TCRdb retains in-frame clones only, with some absent. This sample has about 1.5 million clones, with 98% found just once. About this clone: Its specificity is not known.

All participating donors were Caucasian adults from Nashville, Tennessee. Germline-derived CDR1 and CDR2 are MDHEN and SYDVKM. V gave up 6 bases and J gave up 6 bases, with 11 bases separating them. CDR3 length: 12 amino acids. The V gene is TRBV28, the J gene TRBJ1-1, with a tentative D call TRBD1 (6 bases). Input material: naive CD4+ T cells sorted from blood. The subset denotes: CD45RA+ positively selected. This receptor was obtained from a man aged 25-45 years in good health. CDR3 protein: CASSLTGPEAFF. The CDR3 region has the DNA TGTGCCAGCAGCCTGACAGGCCCTGAAGCTTTCTTT.